Listed here are 11 T cell receptor beta chains from one sample, sequenced in a study of blood T cell repertoires in COVID-19. Here immunoSEQ multiplex PCR was the method, and the copy in TCRdb shows in-frame clones only, minus some. The data contain over 100,000 clones, approximately 89% of them seen just once; the ten biggest clones take up 10% to 12%. Material for sequencing was peripheral blood. Receptors were obtained from a woman in her 70s with COVID-19, enrolled during active disease.

The chain couples TRBV7-9 to TRBJ2-4, with TRBD1 identical over 8 bases. The germline V gene has CDR1 SEHNR and CDR2 FQNEAQ (reference sequence). The junction had 17 bases not matched to a gene; V was cut back by 5 bases and J by 8 bases. The CDR3 contains 17 residues. CDR3 region: CASSRWDRSGAADIQYF. The DNA of the CDR3 is TGTGCCAGCAGCCGCTGGGACAGGTCGGGGGCGGCGGACATTCAGTACTTC.

The V call is TRBV6-5, the J call TRBJ1-1; no clear D. This CDR3 is built from 15 residues. V lost 2 bases and J 10 bases, leaving 20 bases between the germline ends. Per the germline V gene, CDR1 is MNHEY and CDR2 is SVGAGI. The CDR3 is CASSYTRPERRIAFF. Written as DNA, the CDR3 is TGTGCCAGCAGTTACACACGACCGGAGCGCCGGATAGCTTTCTTT.

J is TRBJ2-3 and V is TRBV4-1; tentative D call: TRBD2 (5 bases). Deletions cut 0 bases from V and 2 bases from J, with 15 bases between. Germline CDR1 reads MGHRA; CDR2 reads YSYEKL. CDR3 length: 17 residues. The CDR3, as DNA: TGCGCCAGCAGCCAAGATAAGCTAGCTGGTATCACAGATACGCAGTATTTT. Translating it yields CASSQDKLAGITDTQYF.

The V and J genes are TRBV7-3 and TRBJ2-1; TRBD2 agrees at 8 bases. Germline V lookup: CDR1 SGHTA, CDR2 FQGTGA. The CDR3 is made up of 15 amino acids. Trimming cost V 5 bases and J 6 bases; bases outside gene matches: 9. In DNA form, the CDR3 reads TGTGCCAGCAGCCCGTTCGGGGGGGCGTTCAATGAGCAGTTCTTC. Residues: CASSPFGGAFNEQFF.

This rearrangement joins TRBV30 to TRBJ1-5, with 10 bases that match TRBD1. Germline CDR1 and CDR2: GTSNPN and SVGIG (reference sequence). Germline trimming cut 1 base from V and 2 bases from J; bases unmatched to any gene: 2. The CDR3 has 15 amino acids. CDR3 in DNA: TGTGCCTGGAGTGACGGGACAGGGGGCAATCAGCCCCAGCATTTT. This encodes CAWSDGTGGNQPQHF.

The rearrangement links TRBV30 to TRBJ1-1; weak D call: TRBD1 (6 bases). The CDR3 length is 15 residues. Trimming removed 5 bases at V and 7 bases at J, with 23 bases between. CDR1 and CDR2 from the germline V gene are GTSNPN and SVGIG (reference sequence). Here the CDR3 reads CAWQKTPGAKLEAFF. The CDR3 nucleotides are TGTGCCTGGCAGAAAACCCCAGGGGCCAAGCTTGAAGCTTTCTTT.

The rearrangement links TRBV6-5 to TRBJ2-5; TRBD1 might be the D (6 bases). This CDR3 region has 15 residues. Deletions cut 8 bases from V and 5 bases from J, with 21 bases between. The V gene's germline CDR1 is MNHEY and CDR2 SVGAGI. This CDR3 is CASQLTTGLGETQYF. The CDR3 bases are TGTGCCAGCCAGTTGACAACAGGGTTAGGGGAGACCCAGTACTTC.

The CDR3 DNA follows: TGTGCCAGCAGCTTAAACCCGGGACTAGCGGGGGGGCCGACCTCCTACAATGAGCAGTTCTTC. It translates to CASSLNPGLAGGPTSYNEQFF. V and J are TRBV13 and TRBJ2-1; 16 bases match TRBD2. The CDR3 has 21 residues. Germline V gene lookup returns CDR1 PRHDT and CDR2 FYEKMQ (reference sequence). V was pared by 2 bases and J by 0 bases, with 10 bases of the junction left unmatched.

The CDR3 DNA is TGTGCCAGCAGTGGTCAGACGGGGACCCAGTACTTC. It yields the protein CASSGQTGTQYF. This rearrangement joins TRBV2 to TRBJ2-5, with D unresolved. Germline CDR1 and CDR2: SNHLY and FYNNEI. The CDR3 has 12 amino acids. V was pared by 4 bases and J by 7 bases, with 10 bases between.

This chain connects TRBV19 to TRBJ1-5, with D possibly being TRBD1 (5 bases). Per germline, CDR1 LNHDA and CDR2 SQIVND (reference sequence). CDR3 size: 17 residues. V was trimmed by 5 bases and J by 1 base, leaving 18 bases between them. The CDR3 region has the DNA TGTGCCAGTAGTCGGCCCCCAGGGCGGATGAGCAATCAGCCCCAGCATTTT. Translating it yields CASSRPPGRMSNQPQHF.

The gene calls are TRBV3-1 (or the pseudogene TRBV3-2) and TRBJ1-4; no clear D. Germline CDR1 and CDR2: LGHDT and YNNKEL (reference sequence). The length of the CDR3 is 14 residues. The V end was cut by 8 bases, the J end by 0 bases, with 10 bases between. CDR3 nucleotides: TGTGCCAGCGCCCCGGGGACAACTAATGAAAAACTGTTTTTT. It codes for CASAPGTTNEKLFF.